This T cell receptor beta chain was sequenced during a study of cytomegalovirus exposure and HLA in healthy donors. Regarding the study as a whole: It was only CMV serostatus that was available as immune exposure information. V- and J-gene trimming of TCR beta was linked (in a later analysis) to a missense DCLRE1C variant.

To note about this clone: Its antigen is currently unknown.

This CDR3 region has 16 residues. Germline V CDR1 and CDR2: SGHRS, YFSETQ. Healthy bone marrow donors formed the donor group. Both 60 Vbeta primers and 13 Jbeta primers went into the PCR. Only in-frame clones appear in the TCRdb table, and some are missing; sequencing was by immunoSEQ multiplex PCR. The data show over 100,000 clones, almost 75% seen once. V and J are TRBV5-1 and TRBJ2-5, with 8 positions matching TRBD1. The tail of the sequence fits TRBJ2-7 better, so the J call may be wrong. The material sequenced was PBMCs. This TCR came from a man between 35 and 55 years old in good health and CMV-seronegative. Here the CDR3 DNA reads TGCGCCAGCAGCTTTCCTCGACAGGGGTTCCCCTACGAGCAGTACTTC. Protein: CASSFPRQGFPYEQYF.